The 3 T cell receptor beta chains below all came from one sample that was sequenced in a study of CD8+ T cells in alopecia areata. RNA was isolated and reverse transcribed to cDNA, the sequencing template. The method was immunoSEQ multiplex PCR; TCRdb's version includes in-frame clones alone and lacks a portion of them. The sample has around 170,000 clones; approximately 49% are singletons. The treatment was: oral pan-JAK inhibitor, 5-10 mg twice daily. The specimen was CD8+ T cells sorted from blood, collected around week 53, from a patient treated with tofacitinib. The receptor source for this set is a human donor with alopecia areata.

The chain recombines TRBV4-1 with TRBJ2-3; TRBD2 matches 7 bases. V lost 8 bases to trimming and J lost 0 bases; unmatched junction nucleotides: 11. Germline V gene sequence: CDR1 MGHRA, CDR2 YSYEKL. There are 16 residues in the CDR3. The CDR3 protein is CASSDLADYSTDTQYF. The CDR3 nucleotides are TGCGCCAGCTCCGACCTAGCGGATTATAGCACAGATACGCAGTATTTT.

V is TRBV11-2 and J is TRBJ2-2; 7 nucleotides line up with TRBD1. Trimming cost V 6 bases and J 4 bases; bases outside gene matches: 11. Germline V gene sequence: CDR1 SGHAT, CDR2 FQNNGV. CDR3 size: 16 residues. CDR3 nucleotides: TGTGCCAGCAGGGGTTTACCGGGACAGAGCACCGGGGAGCTGTTTTTT. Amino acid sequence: CASRGLPGQSTGELFF.

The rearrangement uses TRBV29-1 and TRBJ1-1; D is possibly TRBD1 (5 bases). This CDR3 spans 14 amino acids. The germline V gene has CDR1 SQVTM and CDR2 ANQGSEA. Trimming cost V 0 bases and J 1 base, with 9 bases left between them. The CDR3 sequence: CSVEEPGANTEAFF. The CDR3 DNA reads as TGCAGCGTTGAAGAGCCCGGGGCGAACACTGAAGCTTTCTTT.